The 17 T cell receptor beta chains given below trace back to one sample, sequenced in a study of blood T cell repertoires in COVID-19. Sequenced by immunoSEQ multiplex PCR; TCRdb stores in-frame clones only, minus some. Among under 200,000 clones listed, approximately 80% were seen once. Sequenced sample: PBMCs or T cells enriched from blood (not recorded which). Receptor source: a woman aged 60-70 years with acute COVID-19.

The chain is built from TRBV19 and TRBJ2-3; 7 bases match TRBD2. Unmatched junction bases numbered 7, after V lost 2 bases and J lost 2 bases. The CDR3 totals 16 residues. The germline CDR1 and CDR2 sequences are LNHDA and SQIVND (reference sequence). CDR3 region: CASSIILREPTDTQYF. CDR3 in DNA: TGTGCCAGTAGTATAATATTGCGGGAGCCCACAGATACGCAGTATTTT.

The chain has TRBV27 and TRBJ1-5; no clear D. The CDR3 covers 15 residues. The V gene lost 2 bases and the J gene lost 5 bases, with 13 bases spanning the gap. From germline, CDR1 is MNHEY and CDR2 SMNVEV (reference sequence). The CDR3 nucleotides are TGTGCCAGCAGTTTAACAGACCCTGAAGATCAGCCCCAGCATTTT. It encodes CASSLTDPEDQPQHF.

The rearrangement joins TRBV6-5 to TRBJ2-5; the match to TRBD2 covers 14 bases. The CDR3 has 15 residues. CDR1 and CDR2 (germline): MNHEY, SVGAGI. The junction had 6 bases not matched to a gene; V was cut back by 8 bases and J by 4 bases. CDR3 loop: CASVGTSGRGETQYF. The CDR3 region has the DNA TGTGCCAGCGTGGGGACTAGCGGGAGAGGAGAGACCCAGTACTTC.

The chain combines TRBV9 with TRBJ2-3; 10 bases are a match to TRBD1. The CDR3 has 16 amino acids. V lost 0 bases, J lost 2 bases, and 3 bases stayed unmatched. The germline V gene encodes CDR1 SGDLS and CDR2 YYNGEE. Written as DNA, the CDR3 is TGTGCCAGCAGCGTAGGGACAGGGGGTAACACAGATACGCAGTATTTT. Amino acids: CASSVGTGGNTDTQYF.

This chain connects TRBV7-2 to TRBJ2-6; 10 bases are shared with TRBD2. The CDR3 totals 18 residues. Trimming at V came to 1 base and at J to 0 bases, leaving 3 bases not matched to a gene. CDR1 is SGHTA and CDR2 is FQGNSA in the germline V gene. This CDR3 is CASSLGLAGVSGANVLTF. In nucleotides, the CDR3 is TGTGCCAGCAGCTTAGGGCTAGCGGGGGTCTCTGGGGCCAACGTCCTGACTTTC. The entire variable domain, with the rest obtained from reference TRBV7-2 and TRBJ2-6, is as follows: GAGVSQSPSNKVTEKGKDVELRCDPISGHTALYWYRQSLGQGLEFLIYFQGNSAPDKSGLPSDRFSAERTGGSVSTLTIQRTQQEDSAVYLCASSLGLAGVSGANVLTFGAGSRLTVL.

The chain recombines TRBV7-9 with TRBJ1-1, with 9 bases identical to TRBD1. Looked up from germline, CDR1 is SEHNR and CDR2 is FQNEAQ (reference sequence). Germline trimming cut 2 bases from V and 7 bases from J; bases unmatched to any gene: 2. The CDR3 runs to 13 residues. CDR3: CASSLSGQGEAFF. The CDR3 bases are TGTGCCAGCAGCTTATCGGGACAGGGTGAAGCTTTCTTT.

The J gene is TRBJ1-1, the V gene TRBV15; D unclear. The CDR3 spans 15 residues. V dropped 1 base and J dropped 4 bases, with 13 bases sitting between them. The germline V gene has CDR1 LNHNV and CDR2 YYDKDF (reference sequence). This chain's CDR3 is CATSRVAEFGTEAFF. CDR3 DNA sequence: TGTGCCACCAGCAGAGTGGCCGAATTTGGCACTGAAGCTTTCTTT.

The chain couples TRBV7-9 to TRBJ2-1; D might be TRBD1 (6 bases). CDR1 is SEHNR, CDR2 FQNEAQ, per germline (reference sequence). This CDR3 has 14 amino acids. Trimming stripped 2 bases from V and 4 bases from J, with 9 bases between. CDR3 loop: CASSLTGTYNEQFF. In DNA form, the CDR3 reads TGTGCCAGCAGCTTAACAGGGACGTACAATGAGCAGTTCTTC.

The chain couples TRBV3-1 (or the pseudogene TRBV3-2) to TRBJ2-3, with 7 bases lining up with TRBD1. The CDR3 has 18 amino acids. The V gene's germline CDR1 is LGHDT and CDR2 YNNKEL (reference sequence). V shed 4 bases, J shed 1 base, and the junction held 14 bases outside the gene matches. The CDR3 is CASSLFNERTGGTDTQYF. DNA of the CDR3: TGTGCCAGCAGCCTCTTTAACGAGAGGACAGGCGGCACAGATACGCAGTATTTT.

The chain uses TRBV5-6 and TRBJ2-1; D gene unclear. This CDR3 region has 14 residues. Germline loops: CDR1 SGHDT, CDR2 YYEEEE. Trimming removed 4 bases at V and 5 bases at J, with 13 bases between. The CDR3 spells CASSPYSVDNEQFF. In nucleotides, the CDR3 is TGTGCCAGCAGCCCTTACTCCGTAGACAATGAGCAGTTCTTC.

This clone was counted a single time. The CDR3 coding sequence is TGTGCCAGCAGCTTAGGGGACAGGTTTTCCGGGGAGACCCAGTACTTC. Its translation: CASSLGDRFSGETQYF. This chain connects TRBV7-9 to TRBJ2-5, with 8 positions matching TRBD1. The CDR3 runs 16 residues. CDR1 and CDR2 from the germline V gene are SEHNR and FQNEAQ (reference sequence). Losses at the gene ends were 1 base for V and 5 bases for J; bases not matched to a gene: 9.

Concerning this clone itself: At one end, the junction sequence differs from germline, possibly due to a read error. This chain uses TRBV12-3 or TRBV12-4 with TRBJ2-5; D is possibly TRBD1 (7 bases). The CDR3 consists of 12 residues. The CDR3 sequence is CASQGEEEAQYF. CDR3 DNA sequence: TGTGCCAGCCAGGGGGAGGAAGAGGCCCAGTACTTC.

The table lists this clone with a count of one. The chain uses TRBV12-3 or TRBV12-4 and TRBJ1-6; tentative D call: TRBD1 (5 bases). The CDR3 loop spans 12 amino acids. Trimming shortened V by 3 bases and J by 13 bases, and 10 bases separated the two germline ends. CDR3: CASSFTAGPLHF. CDR3 bases: TGTGCCAGCAGTTTTACCGCAGGGCCCCTCCACTTT.

This clone was counted a few times. V and J are TRBV5-1 and TRBJ2-1; a possible D gene is TRBD2 (6 bases). The CDR3 loop spans 12 amino acids. Germline V gene lookup returns CDR1 SGHRS and CDR2 YFSETQ. Trimming cost V 2 bases and J 15 bases, with 15 bases left between them. DNA of the CDR3: TGCGCCAGCAGCTTACGGGAGTTCTCCCTGTTCTTC. This translates into CASSLREFSLFF. Full variable domain (outside the CDR3, taken from reference TRBV5-1 and TRBJ2-1): KAGVTQTPRYLIKTRGQQVTLSCSPISGHRSVSWYQQTPGQGLQFLFEYFSETQRNKGNFPGRFSGRQFSNSRSEMNVSTLELGDSALYLCASSLREFSLFFGPGTRLTVL.

This clone was seen once. V is TRBV12-2 and J is TRBJ2-7; TRBD2, the D gene given by the table, was not confirmed from the DNA. TRBV12-2 is a pseudogene locus. This CDR3 is built from 14 residues. This CDR3 is CASRLVGAGYEQYV. The CDR3 region has the DNA TGTGCAAGTCGCTTAGTGGGAGCCGGCTACGAGCAGTACGTC.

This clone was seen a single time. The chain couples TRBV28 to TRBJ1-1, with D perhaps matching TRBD1 (6 bases). The CDR3 is 15 residues long. Germline lookup yields CDR1 MDHEN and CDR2 SYDVKM. V lost 1 base, J lost 0 bases, and 9 bases lay in between. The CDR3 nucleotides are TGTGCCAGCAGTTTATCGGGGACACTGAACACTGAAGCTTTCTTT. Translated, it gives CASSLSGTLNTEAFF.

The rearrangement joins TRBV29-1 to TRBJ1-5, with D possibly being TRBD1 (6 bases). This CDR3 is built from 14 residues. The germline V gene has CDR1 SQVTM and CDR2 ANQGSEA. V was pared by 4 bases and J by 4 bases, with 14 bases between. Written as DNA, the CDR3 is TGCAGCGTTGCAGGACAGAGCGTTAATCAGCCCCAGCATTTT. Translation gives CSVAGQSVNQPQHF.